This T cell receptor (beta chain) originates from a study of beta chain features in type 1 diabetes. The study reverse transcribed the entire isolated RNA, so it sequenced expressed TCRB transcripts. Only in-frame clones appear in the TCRdb table, and some are missing; sequencing was by immunoSEQ multiplex PCR. This sample carries about 220,000 clones, about a tenth of them seen once, and the ten largest clones take over 1%. The material sequenced was central memory CD4+ T cells from blood. This sequence was found in a man aged 18 to 29 in good health.

The CDR3 sequence: CASSPGTGIYEQYF. The CDR3, as DNA: TGTGCCAGCTCACCGGGGACAGGGATCTACGAGCAGTACTTC. This chain uses TRBV18 with TRBJ2-7; 9 bases are a match to TRBD1. The germline gives CDR1 KGHSH, CDR2 LQKENI. V shed 3 bases and J 3 bases; nucleotides not matched to a gene: 3. The CDR3 is 14 amino acids.